This T cell receptor beta chain derives from a study of blood T cell repertoires in COVID-19. Trimming removed 4 bases from V and 5 bases from J; junction bases left unmatched: 4. Germline CDR1 reads SGHNT; CDR2 reads YYREEE (reference sequence). This CDR3 is built from 14 residues. Authors' processing steps: Amplification from reference gene primers served as the basis for estimated nucleated cell counts. Only in-frame clones appear in the TCRdb table, and some are missing; sequencing was by immunoSEQ multiplex PCR. V and J calls and clone size come straight from that table; D and trimming were deduced from the DNA. The repertoire has a few hundred thousand clones, approximately 86% of them found once; the top ten carry around 10%.

The TCR originated in a man aged 18 to 29 with acute COVID-19. The genes are TRBV5-4 and TRBJ2-5; 11 nucleotides agree with TRBD2. The sequencing sample was made of PBMCs or T cells enriched from blood (not recorded which). The CDR3 DNA follows: TGTGCCAGCAGCCCACTAGCGGGAGTTGAGACCCAGTACTTC. This translates into CASSPLAGVETQYF.